A single sample is the source of the 27 T cell receptor beta chains below, sequenced in a study of identical twins. One entry per CDR3 protein results from TCRdb running MiXCR on the 5' RACE reads. The table records 420,000 or so distinct CDR3 sequences, approximately 18% of them present only once. The sample was naive T cells sorted from blood. Receptor source: a man aged 45-60 years in good health.

This chain connects TRBV9 to TRBJ2-7; D unclear. Germline V CDR1 and CDR2: SGDLS, YYNGEE. CDR3 size: 15 residues. V was shortened by 4 bases and J by 2 bases, with 16 bases between the two germline ends. CDR3 protein: CASSPRSGNPYEQYF. In nucleotides, the CDR3 is TGTGCCAGCAGCCCCCGCTCAGGAAATCCCTACGAGCAGTACTTC.

The table lists this clonotype with a few counts. The chain is built from TRBV6-2 or TRBV6-3 and TRBJ1-4; D is perhaps TRBD1 (5 bases). Germline V gene sequence: CDR1 MNHEY, CDR2 SVGEGT. This CDR3 is 14 amino acids long. V gave up 5 bases and J gave up 5 bases, with 12 bases separating them. The CDR3 coding sequence is TGTGCCAGCAGTAAGACAGCGGCGAATGAAAAACTGTTTTTT. Translation gives CASSKTAANEKLFF.

This clonotype was recorded a few times. The rearrangement joins TRBV29-1 to TRBJ2-2; D unresolved. CDR3 length: 14 residues. The V end was cut by 4 bases, the J end by 1 base, with 10 bases between. Per germline, CDR1 SQVTM and CDR2 ANQGSEA. The CDR3 protein is CSVVESRNTGELFF. Written as DNA, the CDR3 is TGCAGCGTTGTCGAGAGCAGGAACACCGGGGAGCTGTTTTTT.

This clonotype was detected only a few times. This chain uses TRBV7-2 with TRBJ2-1; D is perhaps TRBD2 (6 bases). The CDR3 covers 14 residues. In germline, CDR1 is SGHTA, CDR2 FQGNSA. The germline V and J ends were trimmed by 5 bases and 4 bases, with 12 bases remaining between them. CDR3 sequence reads: CASSPRREYNEQFF. As DNA, the CDR3 is TGTGCCAGCAGCCCAAGGCGGGAATACAATGAGCAGTTCTTC.

This clonotype was seen a handful of times. The rearrangement links TRBV6-1 to TRBJ2-2, with 11 bases lining up with TRBD2. Losses at the gene ends were 5 bases for V and 5 bases for J; bases not matched to a gene: 10. This CDR3 contains 17 residues. Germline V gene data show CDR1 as MNHNS and CDR2 as SASEGT. DNA for the CDR3: TGTGCCAGCAGTCAGTTTAGCGGGAGGGCGAGGACCGGGGAGCTGTTTTTT. Its protein is CASSQFSGRARTGELFF.

This clonotype showed up many times. This chain joins TRBV12-3 or TRBV12-4 and TRBJ2-2; 8 positions agree with TRBD1. V was pared by 6 bases and J by 4 bases, with 22 bases of the junction left unmatched. The CDR3 consists of 20 residues. Here the CDR3 DNA reads TGTGCCAGCAGCGAAATCCCGGGACAGGTTGTACTAGCATCCACCGGGGAGCTGTTTTTT. It translates to CASSEIPGQVVLASTGELFF.

The rearrangement links TRBV18 to TRBJ2-4; TRBD2 matches at 8 bases. The CDR3 sequence is 17 residues long. Per the germline V gene, CDR1 is KGHSH and CDR2 is LQKENI. The V and J ends lost 2 bases and 7 bases, in that order; junction bases with no gene match: 13. The CDR3 loop is CASSPVQSGREKNIQYF. As DNA, the CDR3 is TGTGCCAGCTCACCAGTCCAAAGCGGGAGAGAGAAGAACATTCAGTACTTC.

CDR3 amino acids: CASKQAGTETQYF. In DNA form, the CDR3 reads TGTGCCAGCAAGCAGGCAGGGACTGAGACCCAGTACTTC. This chain joins TRBV28 and TRBJ2-5, with TRBD2 as a possible D gene (6 bases). V lost 7 bases and J 5 bases, leaving 14 bases between the germline ends. This CDR3 is 13 amino acids long. The germline V gene encodes CDR1 MDHEN and CDR2 SYDVKM.

The chain links TRBV11-1 to TRBJ2-1, with 9 positions matching TRBD1. Germline trimming cut 5 bases from V and 4 bases from J; bases unmatched to any gene: 15. Germline CDR1 is SGHAT and CDR2 is FQDESV (reference sequence). The CDR3 runs 18 residues. This CDR3 is CASSQGQGARGAYNEQFF. The CDR3 DNA reads as TGTGCCAGCAGCCAGGGACAGGGAGCGCGCGGGGCTTACAATGAGCAGTTCTTC.

The V and J genes are TRBV28 and TRBJ1-3; 9 bases match TRBD1. The CDR3 contains 17 residues. After removal of 4 bases from V and 4 bases from J, the junction contained 11 bases not matched to a gene. Germline V gene data show CDR1 as MDHEN and CDR2 as SYDVKM. The DNA for the CDR3 is TGTGCCAGCAGTTCGACACCGCGGACAGGGGTCGGAAACACCATATATTTT. This translates into CASSSTPRTGVGNTIYF.

The chain carries TRBV7-6 and TRBJ2-7; TRBD1 agrees at 10 bases. J was trimmed by 3 bases and V by 7 bases; bases with no gene match: 6. This CDR3 region has 14 residues. The germline gives CDR1 SGHVS, CDR2 FNYEAQ. CDR3: CASTSRDRGYEQYF. In DNA form, the CDR3 reads TGTGCCAGCACCTCCCGGGACAGGGGCTACGAGCAGTACTTC.

Only a few counts were recorded for this clonotype. The chain carries TRBV10-3 and TRBJ2-1, with D perhaps matching TRBD1 (5 bases). CDR1 is ENHRY, CDR2 SYGVKD, per germline. V lost 10 bases to trimming and J lost 5 bases, with 12 bases between them. This CDR3 is built from 12 residues. The CDR3 region is CATSQGDNEQFF. CDR3 sequence (DNA): TGTGCCACCTCGCAAGGGGACAATGAGCAGTTCTTC.

This clonotype was detected many times. The chain couples TRBV7-8 to TRBJ1-3; D ambiguous. Trimming removed 7 bases from V and 0 bases from J, with 22 bases in between. The CDR3 totals 18 residues. Germline lookup yields CDR1 SGHVS and CDR2 FQNEAQ. Here the CDR3 reads CASIKGSGVPLSGNTIYF. CDR3 coding DNA: TGTGCCAGCATCAAAGGGAGCGGAGTACCCCTCTCTGGAAACACCATATATTTT.

V gene TRBV5-4 combines with J gene TRBJ2-3; TRBD1 matches at 7 bases. The CDR3 runs 15 residues. The junction had 4 bases not matched to a gene; V was cut back by 1 base and J by 2 bases. Per the germline V gene, CDR1 is SGHNT and CDR2 is YYREEE (reference sequence). CDR3 amino acids: CASSLSGTDTDTQYF. The CDR3 DNA sequence: TGTGCCAGCAGCTTGTCCGGGACAGACACAGATACGCAGTATTTT.

This clonotype was counted only a few times. The genes are TRBV12-3 or TRBV12-4 and TRBJ1-2; perhaps TRBD1 as D (5 bases). Trimming removed 3 bases at V and 3 bases at J, with 11 bases between. CDR3 length: 14 amino acids. The CDR3 is CASSFGTGDYGYTF. CDR3 bases: TGTGCCAGCAGTTTTGGAACAGGAGACTATGGCTACACCTTC.

In this sample, this clonotype turned up a few times. The rearrangement links TRBV5-1 to TRBJ2-7; D is unclear. With 1 base removed from V and 2 bases from J, the gap between germline ends came to 10 bases. Germline V gene data show CDR1 as SGHRS and CDR2 as YFSETQ. This CDR3 has 14 residues. The CDR3 loop is CASSLRVSTYEQYF. CDR3 nucleotide sequence: TGCGCCAGCAGCTTGAGGGTATCGACCTACGAGCAGTACTTC.

The rearrangement links TRBV12-3 or TRBV12-4 to TRBJ1-5; D is unresolved. The CDR3 contains 12 residues. Trimming stripped 7 bases from V and 7 bases from J, with 11 bases between. The CDR3 sequence is CASINQSQPQHF. The CDR3 DNA reads as TGTGCCAGCATTAACCAAAGCCAGCCCCAGCATTTT.

This clonotype was observed many times. The V and J genes are TRBV5-1 and TRBJ2-1, with TRBD2 matching 7 bases. The CDR3 sequence is 14 residues long. Germline CDR1 SGHRS, CDR2 YFSETQ. V shed 6 bases and J 7 bases; nucleotides not matched to a gene: 10. The CDR3 DNA is TGCGCCAGCAACCCCGGACTAGTAGGGAATGAGCAGTTCTTC. This gives the protein CASNPGLVGNEQFF.

The gene calls are TRBV5-1 and TRBJ1-4; D possibly corresponds to TRBD1 (6 bases). CDR3 length: 14 residues. The V end lost 3 bases, the J end lost 8 bases, and 14 bases lay between the germline ends. CDR1 SGHRS and CDR2 YFSETQ come from the germline V gene. The CDR3 region is CASSSGQPGEKLFF. CDR3 nucleotides: TGCGCCAGCAGCTCGGGACAACCCGGGGAAAAACTGTTTTTT.

This clonotype turned up a few times. The chain carries TRBV15 and TRBJ2-2; 8 nucleotides match TRBD1. V gave up 8 bases and J gave up 9 bases; unmatched junction bases: 8. There are 13 residues in the CDR3. Germline values: CDR1 LNHNV, CDR2 YYDKDF (reference sequence). The DNA for the CDR3 is TGTGCCACCGGGACAGGAACGCACCGGGAGCTGTTTTTT. This sequence encodes CATGTGTHRELFF.

The chain couples TRBV4-2 to TRBJ1-1, with D perhaps matching TRBD1 (5 bases). Germline V lookup: CDR1 LGHNA, CDR2 YNFKEQ. The CDR3 covers 15 residues. Trimming left V 1 base short and J 5 bases short, with 14 bases between. CDR3 in DNA: TGTGCCAGCAGCCAAGCCGAAGGACAATCGACTGAAGCTTTCTTT. Protein sequence: CASSQAEGQSTEAFF.

This clonotype was seen only a few times. The CDR3 loop is CASRAGYGFSPLHF. The CDR3 DNA is TGTGCCAGCAGGGCAGGCTACGGGTTTTCACCCCTCCACTTT. J is TRBJ1-6 and V is TRBV12-3 or TRBV12-4; D is unresolved. The germline V and J ends were trimmed by 6 bases and 9 bases, with 15 bases remaining between them. The CDR3 covers 14 residues.

This clonotype was found many times. The rearrangement joins TRBV6-6 to TRBJ2-2; D not certain. The V gene lost 7 bases and the J gene lost 1 base, with 4 bases spanning the gap. Germline-derived CDR1 and CDR2 are MNHNY and SVGAGI (reference sequence). The CDR3 runs to 12 residues. The CDR3 loop reads CASTENTGELFF. The DNA for the CDR3 is TGTGCCAGCACGGAGAACACCGGGGAGCTGTTTTTT.

The chain is built from TRBV7-9 and TRBJ2-5; 9 bases fit TRBD1. This CDR3 is 16 amino acids long. V dropped 5 bases and J dropped 1; count of bases not matched to a gene: 8. The germline V gene has CDR1 SEHNR and CDR2 FQNEAQ (reference sequence). CDR3 sequence: CASSLQGAGGQETQYF. In nucleotides, the CDR3 is TGTGCCAGCAGCCTACAGGGGGCAGGGGGCCAAGAGACCCAGTACTTC.

This clonotype was seen a few times. The rearrangement uses TRBV20-1 and TRBJ2-4; D call uncertain. Trimming stripped 3 bases from V and 8 bases from J, with 14 bases between. The CDR3 length is 13 residues. In germline, CDR1 is DFQATT, CDR2 SNEGSKA (reference sequence). This CDR3 reads CSASLRATDIQYF. CDR3 nucleotides: TGCAGTGCTAGTCTACGGGCAACAGACATTCAGTACTTC.

The chain is built from TRBV30 and TRBJ2-1; the D gene is possibly TRBD2 (5 bases). The germline gives CDR1 GTSNPN, CDR2 SVGIG (reference sequence). The CDR3 length is 12 residues. V lost 0 bases and J 9 bases, leaving 9 bases between the germline ends. The CDR3 bases are TGTGCCTGGAGTGTATATCGGGGTGAGCAGTTCTTC. As protein: CAWSVYRGEQFF.

The rearrangement links TRBV5-1 to TRBJ2-7; 7 bases align to TRBD1. In germline, CDR1 is SGHRS, CDR2 YFSETQ. The V and J ends lost 7 bases and 2 bases, in that order; junction bases with no gene match: 6. CDR3 size: 13 residues. In DNA form, the CDR3 reads TGCGCCAGCGGGGACAGCTTAACCTACGAGCAGTACTTC. This gives the protein CASGDSLTYEQYF.